These T cell receptor beta chains were read from a single sample in a study of CD4+ T cells in melanoma. The repertoire was sequenced with immunoSEQ multiplex PCR; TCRdb's copy has only in-frame clones and lacks some. The sample yields 150 to 200 clones, roughly 78% seen once. The receptors derive from a human donor with melanoma. Both conserved end residues are part of each CDR3. A D gene is named only where the DNA matches it firmly. Clone size is stated in some rows and not others, as once, few, many or a class when expanded.

clone size: .; D gene: .; V gene: TRBV2; J gene: TRBJ2-1; CDR3 protein: CASKAGFGYNGQFF; CDR3 DNA: TGTGCCAGCAAGGCGGGCTTTGGCTACAATGGGCAGTTCTTC
clone size: .; D gene: .; V gene: TRBV28; J gene: TRBJ2-7; CDR3 protein: CASLSGQTYEQYF; CDR3 DNA: TGTGCCAGTCTCAGCGGACAGACCTACGAGCAGTACTTC
clone size: once; D gene: TRBD2; V gene: TRBV7-3; J gene: TRBJ2-5; CDR3 protein: CASSLVAGAGETQYF; CDR3 DNA: TGTGCCAGCAGCTTAGTAGCGGGAGCGGGAGAGACCCAGTACTTC
clone size: .; D gene: .; V gene: TRBV7-3; J gene: TRBJ2-6; CDR3 protein: CASSLSPFSGANVLTF; CDR3 DNA: TGTGCCAGCAGCTTATCCCCCTTCTCTGGGGCCAACGTCCTGACTTTC
clone size: .; D gene: .; V gene: TRBV7-3; J gene: TRBJ1-2; CDR3 protein: CASSLTGAVGYTF; CDR3 DNA: TGTGCCAGCAGCTTAACGGGGGCGGTGGGCTACACCTTC
clone size: .; D gene: TRBD1; V gene: TRBV10-2; J gene: TRBJ2-1; CDR3 protein: CASSEDRGEGEFF; CDR3 DNA: TGCGCCAGCAGTGAAGACAGGGGCGAGGGGGAGTTCTTC
clone size: .; D gene: .; V gene: TRBV19; J gene: TRBJ2-7; CDR3 protein: CASSIKEGKYEQYF; CDR3 DNA: TGTGCCAGTAGTATAAAAGAGGGGAAGTACGAGCAGTACTTC
clone size: .; D gene: .; V gene: TRBV19; J gene: TRBJ1-2; CDR3 protein: CASSNPSATGRGYTF; CDR3 DNA: TGTGCCAGTAGTAACCCCAGCGCTACAGGGCGAGGCTACACCTTC
clone size: .; D gene: .; V gene: TRBV19; J gene: TRBJ2-7; CDR3 protein: CASSMDGSYEQYF; CDR3 DNA: TGTGCCAGTAGTATGGACGGTTCCTACGAGCAGTACTTC
clone size: .; D gene: .; V gene: TRBV5-1; J gene: TRBJ2-5; CDR3 protein: CASSPGAQGGQETQYF; CDR3 DNA: TGCGCCAGCAGCCCGGGGGCTCAGGGTGGGCAAGAGACCCAGTACTTC
clone size: .; D gene: TRBD1; V gene: TRBV28; J gene: TRBJ2-2; CDR3 protein: CASRQGAAGELFF; CDR3 DNA: TGTGCCAGCAGACAGGGGGCCGCCGGGGAGCTGTTTTTT
clone size: .; D gene: .; V gene: TRBV14; J gene: TRBJ2-5; CDR3 protein: CASSQGSPVQETQYF; CDR3 DNA: TGTGCCAGCAGCCAAGGTTCCCCGGTGCAAGAGACCCAGTACTTC
clone size: .; D gene: .; V gene: TRBV11-2; J gene: TRBJ2-1; CDR3 protein: CASSPTSIEQFF; CDR3 DNA: TGTGCCAGCAGCCCCACTAGCATTGAGCAGTTCTTC
clone size: .; D gene: .; V gene: TRBV9; J gene: TRBJ2-4; CDR3 protein: CASSVDPGVAKNIQYF; CDR3 DNA: TGTGCCAGCAGCGTGGATCCGGGGGTTGCCAAAAACATTCAGTACTTC